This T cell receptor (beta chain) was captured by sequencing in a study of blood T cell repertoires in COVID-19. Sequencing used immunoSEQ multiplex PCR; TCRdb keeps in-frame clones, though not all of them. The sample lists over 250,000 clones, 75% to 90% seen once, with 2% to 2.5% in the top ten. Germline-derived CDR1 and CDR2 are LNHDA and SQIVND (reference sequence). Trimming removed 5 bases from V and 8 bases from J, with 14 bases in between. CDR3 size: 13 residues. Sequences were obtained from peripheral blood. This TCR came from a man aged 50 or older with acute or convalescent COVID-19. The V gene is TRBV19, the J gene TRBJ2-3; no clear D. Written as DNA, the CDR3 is TGTGCCAGTAGTTTGCCCTCCTACGGTACGCAGTATTTT. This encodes CASSLPSYGTQYF.